Judged by abundance, the clone carrying this T cell receptor beta chain is medium-sized (0.01 to 0.1%). Sequencing was performed with immunoSEQ multiplex PCR; in TCRdb, only in-frame clones are kept and a portion is missing. This sample has 5,500 to 7,000 clones, with approximately 31% found just once. The study plated approximately 200,000 CFSE-labeled responders with approximately 200,000 irradiated, violet-dye-labeled stimulators. The sample belongs to a study of graft-versus-host responses after intestinal transplantation. Notes on the study in general: An association linked early post-transplant HvG declines with peak circulating GvH clone levels.

Trimming cost V 0 bases and J 0 bases, with 12 bases left between them. The CDR3 runs 16 residues. Germline-derived CDR1 and CDR2 are ENHRY and SYGVKD. V and J are TRBV10-3 and TRBJ2-7, with D tentatively TRBD2 (6 bases). Here the sequenced sample was alloreactive CD8+ T cells from a mixed lymphocyte reaction culture, taken before intestinal transplant. Subset in this sample: CFSE-low proliferating T cells sorted from roughly 6-day pre-transplant mixed lymphocyte reaction (GvH or HvG direction). The source is a human patient who received an intestinal transplant. CDR3 in DNA: TGTGCCATCAGTGAGTCGGGGGGTCAGAGCTCCTACGAGCAGTACTTC. The encoded protein is CAISESGGQSSYEQYF.